This entry concerns a single T cell receptor beta chain. With 5 bases clipped from V and 2 bases from J, the junction kept 10 bases outside the gene matches. The length of the CDR3 is 17 residues. Looked up from germline, CDR1 is LNHDA and CDR2 is SQIVND (reference sequence). Profiled with immunoSEQ multiplex PCR; TCRdb holds only in-frame clones, not every one. The sample includes about 150,000 clones, about 79% of them seen just once. The sample originates from a study of blood T cell repertoires in COVID-19. The chain is built from TRBV19 and TRBJ1-5; TRBD1 agrees at 9 bases. Material: peripheral blood. The clonotype was recovered from a woman aged 45-65 years with acute or convalescent COVID-19. The CDR3 region is CASSPGTGRLGNQPQHF. As DNA, the CDR3 is TGTGCCAGTAGTCCCGGGACAGGGAGATTGGGCAATCAGCCCCAGCATTTT.